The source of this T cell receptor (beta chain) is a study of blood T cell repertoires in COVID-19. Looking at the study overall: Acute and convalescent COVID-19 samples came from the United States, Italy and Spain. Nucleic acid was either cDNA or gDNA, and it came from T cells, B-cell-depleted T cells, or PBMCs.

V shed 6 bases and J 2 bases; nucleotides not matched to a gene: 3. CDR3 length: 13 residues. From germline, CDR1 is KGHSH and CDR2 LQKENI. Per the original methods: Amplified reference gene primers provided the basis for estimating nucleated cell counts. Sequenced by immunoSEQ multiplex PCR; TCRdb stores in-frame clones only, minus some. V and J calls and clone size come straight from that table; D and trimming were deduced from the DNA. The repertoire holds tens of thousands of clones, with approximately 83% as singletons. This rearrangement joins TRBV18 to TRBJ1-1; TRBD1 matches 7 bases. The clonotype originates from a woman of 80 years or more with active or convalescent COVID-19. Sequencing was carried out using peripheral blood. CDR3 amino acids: CASSGQLNTEAFF. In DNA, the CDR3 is TGTGCCAGCTCGGGACAGCTTAACACTGAAGCTTTCTTT.